The 9 T cell receptor beta chains below come from one sample, sequenced in a study of early T cells in non-severe SARS-CoV-2 infection. Using its own MiXCR run on the 5' RACE reads, TCRdb lists one record per CDR3 protein. The table lists about 68,000 distinct CDR3 sequences, approximately 10% of them singletons. The sequencing input was whole blood. These receptors were collected from an adult who was a healthcare worker with PCR-confirmed SARS-CoV-2 infection or an uninfected control (not recorded which).

The rearrangement links TRBV2 to TRBJ2-1; 12 bases agree with TRBD2. Germline V gene data show CDR1 as SNHLY and CDR2 as FYNNEI. V lost 10 bases and J lost 0; bases outside the gene matches: 4. This CDR3 has 15 residues. In nucleotides, the CDR3 is TGTGCCACAGGGACTAGCGGGTCCTCCTACAATGAGCAGTTCTTC. It specifies CATGTSGSSYNEQFF.

This clonotype was found a few times. The genes are TRBV5-1 and TRBJ2-5; the D is unclear. Looked up from germline, CDR1 is SGHRS and CDR2 is YFSETQ. The V end was cut by 2 bases, the J end by 0 bases, with 8 bases between. The CDR3 consists of 14 residues. CDR3 nucleotides: TGCGCCAGCAGCTTCTACGGAGACCAAGAGACCCAGTACTTC. As protein: CASSFYGDQETQYF.

This clonotype was seen ten or more times. This chain connects TRBV28 to TRBJ2-7, with D perhaps matching TRBD1 (6 bases). The CDR3 consists of 14 residues. The V end lost 1 base, the J end lost 6 bases, and 13 bases lay between the germline ends. Germline lookup yields CDR1 MDHEN and CDR2 SYDVKM. CDR3 residues: CASSLSDRLSEQYF. For the CDR3, the DNA is TGTGCCAGCAGTTTATCCGACAGGCTAAGCGAGCAGTACTTC.

This clonotype showed up many times. This chain's CDR3 is CASRTVRGDGGYTF. Here the CDR3 DNA reads TGTGCCAGCAGGACCGTCAGGGGTGATGGTGGCTACACCTTC. The rearrangement joins TRBV11-2 to TRBJ1-2, with D possibly matching TRBD1 (6 bases). Trimming took 6 bases from V and 7 from J, leaving 18 bases between them. There are 14 residues in the CDR3. The V gene's germline CDR1 is SGHAT and CDR2 FQNNGV. The whole variable domain, remainder taken from reference TRBV11-2 and TRBJ1-2, is EAGVAQSPRYKIIEKRQSVAFWCNPISGHATLYWYQQILGQGPKLLIQFQNNGVVDDSQLPKDRFSAERLKGVDSTLKIQPAKLEDSAVYLCASRTVRGDGGYTFGSGTRLTVV.

This clonotype has only a few counts. J is TRBJ2-5 and V is TRBV2; TRBD2 is a possible D gene (6 bases). This CDR3 spans 14 amino acids. CDR1 and CDR2 (germline): SNHLY, FYNNEI. Trimming pared 2 bases from V and 5 bases from J, leaving 12 bases between. The chain's CDR3 is CASSELARFETQYF. CDR3 nucleotide sequence: TGTGCCAGCAGTGAACTAGCGAGGTTTGAGACCCAGTACTTC.

This clonotype was detected ten times or more. CDR3 bases: TGTGCCAGCAGTTCTGCGGGATGGGAAACAGATACGCAGTATTTT. Translation: CASSSAGWETDTQYF. This sequence joins TRBV12-3 or TRBV12-4 and TRBJ2-3, with D maybe TRBD2 (6 bases). This CDR3 has 15 residues. Trimming took 4 bases from V and 3 from J, leaving 14 bases between them.

In this sample, this clonotype turned up a few times. The chain employs TRBV4-1 and TRBJ2-6, with no clear D. The germline gives CDR1 MGHRA, CDR2 YSYEKL. The CDR3 contains 17 residues. The V and J ends lost 1 base and 3 bases respectively, with 13 bases between them. The CDR3 protein is CASSQVDLGFGANVLTF. As DNA, the CDR3 is TGCGCCAGCAGCCAAGTTGATTTGGGGTTTGGGGCCAACGTCCTGACTTTC.

This clonotype occurred many times. This chain links TRBV2 with TRBJ2-1; TRBD1 might be the D (5 bases). The V gene lost 6 bases and the J gene lost 7 bases, with 19 bases spanning the gap. The CDR3 spans 15 residues. From germline, CDR1 is SNHLY and CDR2 FYNNEI. In DNA form, the CDR3 reads TGTGCCAGCAGGGGGATCTCAGGGAAGTTGAATGAGCAGTTCTTC. It specifies CASRGISGKLNEQFF.

Details on this clonotype: The junction and the germline gene differ at one end; a read error may be behind it. The chain carries TRBV2 and TRBJ2-5, with D perhaps being TRBD1 or TRBD2 (5 bases each). This CDR3 is 13 amino acids long. The germline gives CDR1 SNHLY, CDR2 FYNNEI. In DNA form, the CDR3 reads TGTGCCAGCGGGGGAGAGACCCAAGAGGCCCAGTACTTC. Protein: CASGGETQEAQYF.